This is a list of T cell receptor beta chains from one sample in a study of regulatory T cells in long-lasting Graves disease. TCRdb redid the calling of the multiplex PCR reads with MiXCR, one entry per CDR3 protein. This sample yields some 410,000 distinct CDR3 sequences, of which roughly 17% are seen a single time; around 11% belongs to the top ten. This sample was shared with a second study, whose subject was T cells in Graves' hyperthyroidism and ophthalmopathy.

The sample in question was peripheral blood mononuclear cells (PBMCs), obtained at new diagnosis, from a patient treated with antithyroid drugs. These TCRs come from a young woman with Graves disease. Both conserved end residues are part of each CDR3. A D gene is named only where the DNA matches it firmly. Expanded clones are given a class, and other clones once, few, many or no size at all.

V: TRBV20-1
D: -
size: many
J: TRBJ2-4
CDR3: CSASSRAPLGDIQYF
DNA: TGCAGTGCTAGTTCCCGGGCCCCCCTAGGGGACATTCAGTACTTC

V: TRBV2
D: -
size: many
J: TRBJ2-3
CDR3: CASSEATAPRTDTQYF
DNA: TGTGCCAGCAGTGAAGCGACGGCCCCACGCACAGATACGCAGTATTTT

V: TRBV28
D: -
size: many
J: TRBJ2-7
CDR3: CASRGPSSYEQYF
DNA: TGTGCCAGCAGGGGCCCGTCCTCCTACGAGCAGTACTTC

V: TRBV27
D: -
size: many
J: TRBJ2-2
CDR3: CASSFPRGGELFF
DNA: TGTGCCAGCAGCTTCCCCCGCGGCGGGGAGCTGTTTTTT

V: TRBV28
D: TRBD1
size: many
J: TRBJ2-4
CDR3: CASSHRDRGRAKNIQYF
DNA: TGTGCCAGCAGTCACCGGGACAGGGGTAGAGCCAAAAACATTCAGTACTTC

V: TRBV20-1
D: -
size: many
J: TRBJ2-3
CDR3: CSASKVRLAGDGSDTQYF
DNA: TGCAGTGCTAGTAAAGTCCGTCTGGCAGGGGATGGTTCAGATACGCAGTATTTT

V: TRBV10-2
D: -
size: many
J: TRBJ2-2
CDR3: CASSEWQGGGGELFF
DNA: TGCGCCAGCAGTGAGTGGCAGGGTGGTGGCGGGGAGCTGTTTTTT

V: TRBV28
D: TRBD2
size: -
J: TRBJ2-3
CDR3: CASSGLGTSGSGWTDTQYF
DNA: TGTGCCAGCAGCGGACTAGGGACTAGCGGGAGTGGCTGGACAGATACGCAGTATTTT

V: TRBV20-1
D: TRBD2
size: many
J: TRBJ2-2
CDR3: CSARIPSGHGGELFF
DNA: TGCAGTGCTAGAATTCCTAGCGGGCATGGTGGGGAGCTGTTTTTT

V: TRBV28
D: -
size: many
J: TRBJ1-1
CDR3: CASSFRSPGIMNTEAFF
DNA: TGTGCCAGCAGTTTCCGTTCCCCCGGGATTATGAACACTGAAGCTTTCTTT

V: TRBV18
D: -
size: many
J: TRBJ2-1
CDR3: CASSPREAVNEQFF
DNA: TGTGCCAGCTCACCACGGGAGGCGGTCAATGAGCAGTTCTTC

V: TRBV6-1
D: -
size: few
J: TRBJ2-1
CDR3: CASSAGTKQFF
DNA: TGTGCCAGCAGCGCAGGGACGAAGCAGTTCTTC

V: TRBV27
D: -
size: -
J: TRBJ1-1
CDR3: CASSPLSRQEGTEAFF
DNA: TGTGCCAGCAGCCCCCTCTCCCGACAGGAGGGAACTGAAGCTTTCTTT

V: TRBV29-1
D: TRBD2
size: -
J: TRBJ2-3
CDR3: CSVEALGLAGGVTDTQYF
DNA: TGCAGCGTTGAAGCTCTTGGGCTAGCGGGAGGGGTCACAGATACGCAGTATTTT

V: TRBV10-3
D: -
size: -
J: TRBJ2-3
CDR3: CAIQGFVGADTQYF
DNA: TGTGCCATCCAGGGATTTGTTGGTGCAGATACGCAGTATTTT

V: TRBV4-2
D: -
size: -
J: TRBJ2-1
CDR3: CASSRGSYVNYNEQFF
DNA: TGTGCCAGCAGCCGAGGCAGCTACGTAAATTACAATGAGCAGTTCTTC

V: TRBV7-7
D: TRBD1
size: many
J: TRBJ2-5
CDR3: CASSLNRDRETQYF
DNA: TGTGCTAGCAGCTTAAATAGGGACAGAGAGACCCAGTACTTC

V: TRBV20-1
D: TRBD2
size: few
J: TRBJ2-7
CDR3: CSARDAISLAGVEQYF
DNA: TGCAGTGCTAGAGATGCAATTTCACTAGCGGGAGTCGAGCAGTACTTC

V: TRBV7-6
D: -
size: -
J: TRBJ2-1
CDR3: CASSLDGNPYNEQFF
DNA: TGCGCCAGCAGCTTAGACGGGAATCCCTACAATGAGCAGTTCTTC

V: TRBV11-2
D: TRBD1
size: many
J: TRBJ2-7
CDR3: CASSSIRGPSSYEQYF
DNA: TGTGCCAGCAGCTCCATAAGGGGGCCCAGCTCCTACGAGCAGTACTTC

V: TRBV5-4
D: -
size: many
J: TRBJ1-1
CDR3: CASSLVGMNTEAFF
DNA: TGTGCCAGCAGCTTAGTAGGGATGAACACTGAAGCTTTCTTT

V: TRBV2
D: -
size: many
J: TRBJ2-1
CDR3: CASMVLGAVHNEQFF
DNA: TGTGCCAGCATGGTCCTAGGTGCGGTCCACAATGAGCAGTTCTTC

V: TRBV3-1
D: TRBD2
size: many
J: TRBJ2-5
CDR3: CASSQEVGLAGGRKETQYF
DNA: TGTGCCAGCAGCCAAGAAGTGGGACTAGCGGGAGGGAGGAAAGAGACCCAGTACTTC

V: TRBV5-1
D: -
size: many
J: TRBJ1-1
CDR3: CASSLWPPWLVGSRSNTEAFF
DNA: TGCGCCAGCAGCTTGTGGCCCCCATGGCTGGTGGGGTCTAGGAGTAACACTGAAGCTTTCTTT

V: TRBV7-9
D: -
size: -
J: TRBJ1-2
CDR3: CASSPGPTYGYTF
DNA: TGTGCCAGCAGCCCTGGACCGACCTATGGCTACACCTTC

V: TRBV27
D: TRBD2
size: many
J: TRBJ2-3
CDR3: CAREREGPNSGTDTQYF
DNA: TGTGCCAGAGAGCGGGAGGGCCCTAACTCAGGCACAGATACGCAGTATTTT

V: TRBV27
D: -
size: many
J: TRBJ1-2
CDR3: CASSGDYGYTF
DNA: TGTGCCAGCAGTGGGGACTATGGCTACACCTTC

V: TRBV4-1
D: TRBD2
size: -
J: TRBJ2-5
CDR3: CASSQVREGPEETQYF
DNA: TGCGCCAGCAGCCAAGTACGGGAGGGCCCGGAAGAGACCCAGTACTTC

V: TRBV18
D: -
size: many
J: TRBJ2-1
CDR3: CASSLDRVEQFF
DNA: TGTGCCAGCTCACTCGACCGGGTTGAGCAGTTCTTC

V: TRBV7-9
D: TRBD2
size: many
J: TRBJ2-7
CDR3: CASSLGLAGAPSYEQYF
DNA: TGTGCCAGCAGCTTGGGACTAGCGGGAGCTCCGTCCTACGAGCAGTACTTC

V: TRBV12-3/TRBV12-4
D: -
size: many
J: TRBJ1-1
CDR3: CASSSRTAYEAFF
DNA: TGTGCCAGCAGTTCTCGGACCGCTTATGAAGCTTTCTTT

V: TRBV24-1
D: -
size: many
J: TRBJ2-1
CDR3: CATSDQFYNEQFF
DNA: TGTGCCACCAGTGATCAATTTTACAATGAGCAGTTCTTC

V: TRBV4-2
D: -
size: many
J: TRBJ1-1
CDR3: CASSQDGTKNTEAFF
DNA: TGTGCCAGCAGCCAAGATGGGACAAAGAACACTGAAGCTTTCTTT

V: TRBV5-1
D: -
size: many
J: TRBJ1-5
CDR3: CASSLGHHSNQPQHF
DNA: TGCGCCAGCAGCTTGGGGCACCATAGCAATCAGCCCCAGCATTTT

V: TRBV6-2/TRBV6-3
D: TRBD1
size: many
J: TRBJ1-1
CDR3: CARTGPALGQSNTEAFF
DNA: TGTGCCAGGACGGGACCAGCTTTGGGACAGTCGAACACTGAAGCTTTCTTT

V: TRBV27
D: -
size: many
J: TRBJ2-1
CDR3: CASSPTGDPYNEQFF
DNA: TGTGCCAGCAGCCCGACGGGGGACCCATACAATGAGCAGTTCTTC